This TCR beta chain derives from a study of blood T cell repertoires in COVID-19 (dated by TCRdb to between 2020 and 2021). For context, the study as a whole: Samples covering the acute and convalescent phases of COVID-19 were provided by collaborators in the United States, Italy and Spain. The repertoires were released in a freely available public database meant as a resource for research on the immune response to SARS-CoV-2. Where available, HLA class I and class II types were obtained from metadata supplied by the sample provider rather than from assay-based typing. The samples were drawn from two sources: the first 160 participants of the ongoing ImmuneRACE study, and 950 to 1,500 subjects contributed by 6 global collaborators. The prospective study material was composed of cDNA or gDNA derived from T cells, B-cell-depleted T cells, or PBMCs. Deeply sampled blood TCRbeta repertoires from subjects exposed to, actively infected with, or recovered from COVID-19 were included in the dataset. The sample metadata nearly always contained a de-identified subject ID, COVID-19 status, age in years and sex.

The full study reports these points: How much clinical and demographic metadata was included differed by source and by participant, and the metadata was provided uncurated.

TCRbeta CDR3 regions were amplified from genomic DNA using the immunoSEQ Assay, a bias-controlled multiplex PCR. Per the original workflow: The number of nucleated cells in each sample was estimated by amplification of reference gene primers within the assay. To quantify the absolute abundance of each unique TCRbeta CDR3 rearrangement, sequence reads were collapsed and filtered. Productive Simpson clonality was computed per sample as the square root of Simpson's diversity index over productive rearrangements. TCRdb retrieved this table from immuneACCESS and kept in-frame rearrangements only. Not all clones are present; in checked studies, unresolved V genes account for under half, and no reason is known for the remainder. V and J calls and clone size are as listed in that table; D and trimming were resolved from the DNA. This sample gives roughly 220,000 clones in total; around 88% of them show up just once. The ten largest clones represent roughly 15% of the sample.

Participants in the prospective study were enrolled through a virtual design, were aged about 18 to 100 years, and lived in 24 United States geographic areas. In the prospective study, cohorts were assigned on the basis of participant-reported clinical history obtained from a screening survey and a study questionnaire. Each participant in the prospective study had whole blood, serum and a nasopharyngeal or oropharyngeal swab collected by mobile phlebotomists. Over a 2-month period, participants in the prospective study had the option of providing additional blood draws and questionnaires. Before DNA extraction, blood samples from the prospective study were shipped at room temperature or frozen. Concerning this clone: Its target antigen remains unknown. Base-call qualities are not available, and no considerably larger clone is one nucleotide away.

The sequencing sample was made of PBMCs or T cells enriched from blood (not recorded which). This clonotype was obtained from a woman in her forties or fifties with acute COVID-19.

CDR3 reads: CASSQERGQAAGGRTRTDTQYF. The DNA is as follows: TGCGCCAGCAGCCAAGAAAGGGGGCAGGCAGCGGGAGGACGAACTCGCACAGATACGCAGTATTTT. This receptor chain uses TRBV4-1 and TRBJ2-3, with 9 bases matching TRBD2. Taken from cysteine to phenylalanine, the CDR3 has 22 residues. Only CDR3 DNA is held: 66 bases, read in frame from base 1. Reading the germline V gene gives CDR1 MGHRA and CDR2 YSYEKL. V lost 0 bases and J lost 1 base, and the count of bases not matched to a germline gene is 20.